The 5 T cell receptor beta chains below were found in one sample sequenced in a study of beta chain features in type 1 diabetes. What these receptors recognize is not known. cDNA synthesis used the whole RNA isolate, giving expressed TCRB sequences. The data were produced by immunoSEQ multiplex PCR, yet TCRdb's version contains in-frame clones alone and is incomplete. Among about 29,000 clones, around three fifths were seen once, and the ten largest hold 1.4% to 1.5%. Study-wide results and caveats: Type 1 diabetes patients had moderately but significantly shorter TCRB CDR3s in all four CD4+ subsets.

Sequenced input: Tregs from blood. These receptors were taken from a woman between 18 and 30 years old with type 1 diabetes.

The CDR3 DNA reads TGTGCCAGCAGCCCGCTTTCGACAGTCCAAGAGACCCAGTACTTC. Translated, it gives CASSPLSTVQETQYF. V and J are TRBV7-2 and TRBJ2-5; possibly TRBD1 for D (5 bases). The CDR3 has 15 amino acids. V gave up 5 bases and J gave up 1 base, with 14 bases separating them. CDR1 and CDR2 (germline): SGHTA, FQGNSA.

The table lists this clone with a few counts. V and J are TRBV7-2 and TRBJ2-1; 10 nucleotides match TRBD2. CDR1 and CDR2 from the germline V gene are SGHTA and FQGNSA. CDR3 length: 15 amino acids. The J segment lost 9 bases and the V segment lost 3 bases, leaving 8 bases of the junction unmatched. The CDR3, as DNA: TGTGCCAGCAGCTTGTGGCTAGCGGGAGCGGGTGAGCAGTTCTTC. It specifies CASSLWLAGAGEQFF.

The chain links TRBV6-1 to TRBJ1-5; D ambiguous. Per the germline V gene, CDR1 is MNHNS and CDR2 is SASEGT. The CDR3 contains 16 residues. The germline V and J ends were trimmed by 4 bases and 2 bases, with 15 bases remaining between them. The chain's CDR3 is CASSVSGPIGNQPQHF. The CDR3 DNA follows: TGTGCCAGCAGTGTCTCTGGGCCAATCGGCAATCAGCCCCAGCATTTT.

This chain joins TRBV7-9 and TRBJ2-3, with D possibly matching TRBD2 (6 bases). The CDR3 contains 15 residues. V lost 1 base to trimming and J lost 1 base, with 9 bases between them. Germline V CDR1 and CDR2: SEHNR, FQNEAQ (reference sequence). Here the CDR3 reads CASSLGLVGTDTQYF. In DNA form, the CDR3 reads TGTGCCAGCAGCTTAGGACTAGTTGGCACAGATACGCAGTATTTT.

V is TRBV5-6 and J is TRBJ1-2; D uncertain. CDR3 length: 14 amino acids. The germline V gene encodes CDR1 SGHDT and CDR2 YYEEEE. Trimming cost V 2 bases and J 8 bases, with 16 bases left between them. The CDR3 spells CASSFGTEIPGYTF. CDR3 sequence (DNA): TGTGCCAGCAGCTTCGGTACAGAGATCCCAGGCTACACCTTC.